This T cell receptor beta chain was recorded in a study of blood T cell repertoires in COVID-19. Overall study context: Acute and convalescent COVID-19 samples came from the United States, Italy and Spain. Sample material is recorded as cDNA or gDNA derived from T cells, B-cell-depleted T cells, or PBMCs.

This clone was recorded only once. Authors' methods: Estimation of nucleated cell counts was performed using reference gene primer amplification. The protocol was immunoSEQ multiplex PCR, while the TCRdb copy is restricted to in-frame clones and leaves out a portion. That table is the source of V, J and clone size, and D and trimming were worked out from the DNA. Of around 200,000 clones detected, 70% to 90% appear once; the ten largest clones hold around 4.9%. Trimming at V came to 5 bases and at J to 7 bases, leaving 9 bases not matched to a gene. Germline CDR1 reads SGHRS; CDR2 reads YFSETQ. This CDR3 contains 13 residues.

This sequence was found in a woman older than 75 with acute or convalescent COVID-19. The sequencing input was peripheral blood. The rearrangement joins TRBV5-1 to TRBJ2-7, with 7 bases lining up with TRBD2. The CDR3, as DNA: TGCGCCAGCAGACACAATGAGCGGGATGAGCAGTACTTC. As protein: CASRHNERDEQYF.